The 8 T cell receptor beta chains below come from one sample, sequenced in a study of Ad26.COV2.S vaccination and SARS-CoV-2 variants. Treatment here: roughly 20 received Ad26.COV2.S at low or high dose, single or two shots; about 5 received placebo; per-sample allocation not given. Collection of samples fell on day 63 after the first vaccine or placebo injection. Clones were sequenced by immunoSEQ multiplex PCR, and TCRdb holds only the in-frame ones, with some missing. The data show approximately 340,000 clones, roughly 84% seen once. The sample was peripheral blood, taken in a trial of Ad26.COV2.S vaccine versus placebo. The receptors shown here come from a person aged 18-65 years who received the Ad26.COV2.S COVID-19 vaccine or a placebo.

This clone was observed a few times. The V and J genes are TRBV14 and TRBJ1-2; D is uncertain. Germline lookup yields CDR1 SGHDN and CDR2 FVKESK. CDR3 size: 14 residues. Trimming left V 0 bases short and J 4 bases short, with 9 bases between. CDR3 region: CASSQDSSLYGYTF. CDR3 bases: TGTGCCAGCAGCCAAGATAGTTCCCTCTATGGCTACACCTTC. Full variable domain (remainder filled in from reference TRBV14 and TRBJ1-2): EAGVTQFPSHSVIEKGQTVTLRCDPISGHDNLYWYRRVMGKEIKFLLHFVKESKQDESGMPNNRFLAERTGGTYSTLKVQPAELEDSGVYFCASSQDSSLYGYTFGSGTRLTVV.

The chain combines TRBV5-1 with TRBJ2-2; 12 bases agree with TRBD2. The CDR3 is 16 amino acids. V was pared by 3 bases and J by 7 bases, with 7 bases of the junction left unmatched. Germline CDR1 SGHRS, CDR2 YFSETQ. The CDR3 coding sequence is TGCGCCAGCAGCTCGGGTTGGACTAGCGGGGACGGGGAGCTGTTTTTT. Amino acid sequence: CASSSGWTSGDGELFF.

For the CDR3, the DNA is TGTGCCAGCAGCTTGGGCGGGGGACAGGCCGTCCACGAGCAGTACTTC. Residues: CASSLGGGQAVHEQYF. V usage is TRBV5-6 and J usage is TRBJ2-7; tentative D call: TRBD1 (8 bases). CDR3 length equals 16 residues. Germline CDR1 and CDR2: SGHDT and YYEEEE. The ends were cut back, 0 bases at V and 5 bases at J, with 18 bases in the middle.

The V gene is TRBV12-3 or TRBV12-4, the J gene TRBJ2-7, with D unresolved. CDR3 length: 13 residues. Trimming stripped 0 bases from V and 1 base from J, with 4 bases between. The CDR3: CASSLAGSYEQYF. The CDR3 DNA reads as TGTGCCAGCAGTTTAGCGGGATCCTACGAGCAGTACTTC.

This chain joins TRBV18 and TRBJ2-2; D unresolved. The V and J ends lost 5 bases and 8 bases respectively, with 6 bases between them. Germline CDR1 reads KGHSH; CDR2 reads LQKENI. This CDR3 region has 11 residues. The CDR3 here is CASSSQGELFF. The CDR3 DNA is TGTGCCAGCTCATCCCAGGGGGAGCTGTTTTTT.

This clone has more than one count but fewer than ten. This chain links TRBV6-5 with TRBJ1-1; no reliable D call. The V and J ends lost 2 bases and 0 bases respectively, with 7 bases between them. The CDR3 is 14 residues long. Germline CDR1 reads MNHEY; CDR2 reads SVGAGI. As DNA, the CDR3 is TGTGCCAGCAGTTACCCCGGGTTGAACACTGAAGCTTTCTTT. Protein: CASSYPGLNTEAFF.

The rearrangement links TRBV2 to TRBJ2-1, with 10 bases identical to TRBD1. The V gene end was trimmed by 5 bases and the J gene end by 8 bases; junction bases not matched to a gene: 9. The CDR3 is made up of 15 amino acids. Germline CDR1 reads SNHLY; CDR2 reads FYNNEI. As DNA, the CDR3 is TGTGCCAGCAGTCCGGACAGGGGGGTCGCATATGAGCAGTTCTTC. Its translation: CASSPDRGVAYEQFF.

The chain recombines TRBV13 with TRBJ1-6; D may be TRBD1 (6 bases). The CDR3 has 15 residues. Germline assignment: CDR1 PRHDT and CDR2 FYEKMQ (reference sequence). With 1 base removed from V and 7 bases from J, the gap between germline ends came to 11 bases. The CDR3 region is CASSLEQGPNSPLHF. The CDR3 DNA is TGTGCCAGCAGCTTAGAACAGGGCCCGAATTCACCCCTCCACTTT.